Shown below are 24 T cell receptor beta chains from a single sample sequenced in a study of blood T cell repertoires in COVID-19. Measured with immunoSEQ multiplex PCR; TCRdb has only the in-frame clones, and not every one. This sample has approximately 200,000 clones, with more than 70% found just once. The sample taken for sequencing was PBMCs or T cells enriched from blood (not recorded which). These receptors all stem from a young woman who had recovered from COVID-19.

This chain links TRBV7-9 with TRBJ1-5; 8 bases fit TRBD1. CDR3 size: 16 residues. J gave up 3 bases and V 5 bases, and 9 bases lay outside the gene matches. Per the germline V gene, CDR1 is SEHNR and CDR2 is FQNEAQ (reference sequence). The CDR3 here is CASSSSGTGDNQPQHF. The DNA of the CDR3 is TGTGCCAGCAGCAGCTCCGGGACAGGAGACAATCAGCCCCAGCATTTT.

The gene calls are TRBV2 and TRBJ1-5; D is possibly TRBD1 (5 bases). The CDR3 totals 16 residues. Germline lookup yields CDR1 SNHLY and CDR2 FYNNEI. Trimming took 1 base from V and 4 from J, leaving 14 bases between them. CDR3 DNA: TGTGCCAGCAGTGAAGGTAATAGGGGCCCGAATCAGCCCCAGCATTTT. Its protein product is CASSEGNRGPNQPQHF. Full variable domain (rest looked up from reference TRBV2 and TRBJ1-5): EPEVTQTPSHQVTQMGQEVILRCVPISNHLYFYWYRQILGQKVEFLVSFYNNEISEKSEIFDDQFSVERPDGSNFTLKIRSTKLEDSAMYFCASSEGNRGPNQPQHFGDGTRLSIL.

The V and J genes are TRBV7-3 and TRBJ2-3, with 8 positions matching TRBD1. The CDR3 is 16 residues long. J lost 2 bases, V lost 5 bases, and 9 bases had no gene match. Germline assignment: CDR1 SGHTA and CDR2 FQGTGA. CDR3 nucleotides: TGTGCCAGCAGCCCCCGGGACAGGCCCTCCACAGATACGCAGTATTTT. Protein: CASSPRDRPSTDTQYF. The full variable domain, in which reference TRBV7-3 and TRBJ2-3 provide the parts outside the CDR3, is GAGVSQTPSNKVTEKGKYVELRCDPISGHTALYWYRQSLGQGPEFLIYFQGTGAADDSGLPNDRFFAVRPEGSVSTLKIQRTERGDSAVYLCASSPRDRPSTDTQYFGPGTRLTVL.

The chain links TRBV4-1 to TRBJ1-4; D is perhaps TRBD1 (6 bases). The CDR3 extends over 16 amino acids. Germline assignment: CDR1 MGHRA and CDR2 YSYEKL. The V and J ends lost 0 bases and 6 bases respectively, with 14 bases between them. CDR3 sequence (DNA): TGCGCCAGCAGCCAAGAGGCGGACAGCCTATATGAAAAACTGTTTTTT. Protein: CASSQEADSLYEKLFF.

CDR3: CASKSPGTFSYEQYF. The CDR3 DNA follows: TGTGCCAGCAAATCCCCCGGGACTTTCTCCTACGAGCAGTACTTC. The J gene is TRBJ2-7, the V gene TRBV27; D is perhaps TRBD2 (6 bases). Trimming took off 7 bases at V and 0 bases at J, with 16 bases between the two ends. The CDR3 runs to 15 residues. Germline V gives CDR1 MNHEY, CDR2 SMNVEV (reference sequence).

This clone has just a few counts. V and J are TRBV3-1 (or the pseudogene TRBV3-2) and TRBJ2-1, with 9 bases matching TRBD2. Germline assignment: CDR1 LGHDT and CDR2 YNNKEL (reference sequence). V was clipped by 5 bases and J by 4 bases; unmatched bases: 3. The CDR3 has 14 residues. CDR3 sequence reads: CASSVREGYNEQFF. The CDR3, as DNA: TGTGCCAGCAGCGTGCGGGAGGGTTACAATGAGCAGTTCTTC.

The chain uses TRBV7-9 and TRBJ1-6, with D possibly TRBD1 on 6 matching bases. The CDR3 length is 15 residues. The V end was cut by 1 base, the J end by 9 bases, with 13 bases between. CDR1 SEHNR and CDR2 FQNEAQ come from the germline V gene (reference sequence). The CDR3 bases are TGTGCCAGCAGCTTAGTGGGGGTGGACAGTTCACCCCTCCACTTT. Its translation: CASSLVGVDSSPLHF.

V and J are TRBV29-1 and TRBJ2-7; D is possibly TRBD2 (5 bases). V was shortened by 5 bases and J by 2 bases, with 10 bases between the two germline ends. The length of the CDR3 is 12 residues. Germline assignment: CDR1 SQVTM and CDR2 ANQGSEA. CDR3 loop: CSVRGQAYEQYF. The CDR3 bases are TGCAGCGTTAGAGGGCAAGCCTACGAGCAGTACTTC.

Remarks on this clone: The junction departs from the called germline gene at one end, perhaps through a read error. V and J are TRBV12-3 or TRBV12-4 and TRBJ2-5; 11 bases map to TRBD2. The CDR3 loop spans 13 amino acids. The CDR3 region has the DNA TGTGCCAGCAGCTTAGCGGGAGGGGAGACCCAGTACTTC. Its translation is CASSLAGGETQYF.

The chain has TRBV7-8 and TRBJ2-2; 13 bases are a match to TRBD2. CDR1 and CDR2 from the germline V gene are SGHVS and FQNEAQ. This CDR3 has 17 amino acids. V lost 8 bases to trimming and J lost 6 bases; unmatched junction nucleotides: 12. CDR3 sequence reads: CASLPGLAGRRAGELFF. In DNA form, the CDR3 reads TGTGCCAGCCTACCGGGACTAGCGGGAAGGCGGGCCGGGGAGCTGTTTTTT.

J is TRBJ1-1 and V is TRBV28; D is unclear. The length of the CDR3 is 14 residues. The germline gives CDR1 MDHEN, CDR2 SYDVKM. V was clipped by 5 bases and J by 7 bases, with 17 bases between them. The CDR3 nucleotides read TGTGCCAGCAGTCCCAACTGGGCCCCCAGTGAAGCTTTCTTT. This sequence encodes CASSPNWAPSEAFF. The full variable domain, rest sourced from reference TRBV28 and TRBJ1-1, is DVKVTQSSRYLVKRTGEKVFLECVQDMDHENMFWYRQDPGLGLRLIYFSYDVKMKEKGDIPEGYSVSREKKERFSLILESASTNQTSMYLCASSPNWAPSEAFFGQGTRLTVV.

The rearrangement uses TRBV5-1 and TRBJ1-1; TRBD1 is a possible D gene (6 bases). Germline-derived CDR1 and CDR2 are SGHRS and YFSETQ. The V end lost 4 bases, the J end lost 6 bases, and 13 bases lay between the germline ends. CDR3 size: 13 residues. The CDR3 sequence is CASSRGGLPEAFF. The CDR3 DNA follows: TGCGCCAGCAGCAGAGGGGGTTTACCTGAAGCTTTCTTT.

This chain connects TRBV12-3 or TRBV12-4 to TRBJ2-4; possibly TRBD1 for D (6 bases). Trimming removed 8 bases from V and 6 bases from J, with 11 bases in between. This CDR3 contains 12 residues. The CDR3 nucleotides read TGTGCCAGCTCTGCAGGGGCAAACATTCAGTACTTC. This gives the protein CASSAGANIQYF.

This chain connects TRBV10-1 to TRBJ1-5; D is uncertain. This CDR3 comprises 13 residues. Germline lookup yields CDR1 WNHNN and CDR2 SYGVQD (reference sequence). The V end was cut by 8 bases, the J end by 3 bases, with 11 bases between. The DNA for the CDR3 is TGCGCCAGCCTCAGCAGGCCCAATCAGCCCCAGCATTTT. Amino acids: CASLSRPNQPQHF.

This clone was seen once. This sequence joins TRBV3-1 (or the pseudogene TRBV3-2) and TRBJ2-3, with a possible D match to TRBD2 (5 bases). From germline, CDR1 is LGHDT and CDR2 YNNKEL (reference sequence). V dropped 4 bases and J dropped 3 bases, with 14 bases sitting between them. The CDR3 sequence is 15 residues long. DNA of the CDR3: TGTGCCAGCAGCCGGACGGGATCCTCAACAGATACGCAGTATTTT. Translation gives CASSRTGSSTDTQYF.

This chain uses TRBV9 with TRBJ2-2, with D possibly TRBD1 on 6 matching bases. The V end lost 4 bases, the J end lost 2 bases, and 15 bases lay between the germline ends. The CDR3 loop spans 16 amino acids. The V gene's germline CDR1 is SGDLS and CDR2 YYNGEE. The CDR3 nucleotides are TGTGCCAGCAGCAACGTCGGACAGAAAAACACCGGGGAGCTGTTTTTT. It specifies CASSNVGQKNTGELFF.

The gene calls are TRBV6-1 and TRBJ2-1, with 9 bases matching TRBD2. J lost 7 bases, V lost 1 base, and 5 bases had no gene match. Germline CDR1 MNHNS, CDR2 SASEGT. CDR3 length: 15 amino acids. CDR3 in amino acids: CASSEGGRALNEQFF. CDR3 in DNA: TGTGCCAGCAGTGAAGGCGGGAGGGCCCTAAATGAGCAGTTCTTC.

The V and J genes are TRBV11-2 and TRBJ2-7, with TRBD2 identical over 8 bases. Trimming cost V 5 bases and J 5 bases; bases outside gene matches: 8. Germline V gene data show CDR1 as SGHAT and CDR2 as FQNNGV. CDR3 length: 14 amino acids. DNA for the CDR3: TGTGCCAGCAGCGTGACTAGCGCAGTACACGAGCAGTACTTC. It yields the protein CASSVTSAVHEQYF.

This clone was seen only a few times. As DNA, the CDR3 is TGTGCCAGCAGCTTAGTATCCGGGGCCTACAATGAGCAGTTCTTC. It codes for CASSLVSGAYNEQFF. The chain couples TRBV7-6 to TRBJ2-1, with D perhaps matching TRBD2 (5 bases). CDR3 length: 15 residues. In germline, CDR1 is SGHVS, CDR2 FNYEAQ. Trimming left V 1 base short and J 2 bases short, with 9 bases between.

This clone appeared a single time. The rearrangement uses TRBV5-1 and TRBJ2-7; possible D gene TRBD2, 5 bases. Deletions cut 0 bases from V and 4 bases from J, with 11 bases between. The CDR3 loop spans 14 amino acids. CDR1 is SGHRS and CDR2 is YFSETQ in the germline V gene. The CDR3 sequence: CASSLATSGYEQYF. The CDR3 region has the DNA TGCGCCAGCAGCTTGGCAACCTCGGGGTACGAGCAGTACTTC.

The chain carries TRBV5-4 and TRBJ2-7; 8 bases are shared with TRBD1. The CDR3 is 14 amino acids. V lost 4 bases and J lost 3; bases outside the gene matches: 6. Germline V gene sequence: CDR1 SGHNT, CDR2 YYREEE (reference sequence). The CDR3 nucleotides read TGTGCCAGCAGCAAGACAGGGGTATTCTACGAGCAGTACTTC. Encoded protein: CASSKTGVFYEQYF.

The V call is TRBV5-1, the J call TRBJ1-3; no clear D gene. The CDR3 has 14 amino acids. The ends were cut back, 2 bases at V and 0 bases at J, with 6 bases in the middle. Looked up from germline, CDR1 is SGHRS and CDR2 is YFSETQ. The DNA of the CDR3 is TGCGCCAGCAGCTTCGGGAACTCTGGAAACACCATATATTTT. Encoded protein: CASSFGNSGNTIYF.

The chain uses TRBV7-2 and TRBJ2-1; D is perhaps TRBD2 (6 bases). Trimming took off 2 bases at V and 6 bases at J, with 17 bases between the two ends. CDR1 and CDR2 (germline): SGHTA, FQGNSA. This CDR3 is built from 16 residues. CDR3 sequence: CASSLSRAGLTNEQFF. In DNA form, the CDR3 reads TGTGCCAGCAGCTTAAGTCGAGCGGGCTTAACCAATGAGCAGTTCTTC.

The CDR3 bases are TGTGCCAGCAGCGTAGGGGCACCCTACGAGCAGTACTTC. Residues: CASSVGAPYEQYF. The J gene is TRBJ2-7, the V gene TRBV9; D uncertain. V was clipped by 0 bases and J by 2 bases, with 6 bases between them. Germline V gives CDR1 SGDLS, CDR2 YYNGEE. The CDR3 covers 13 residues. Together with reference TRBV9 and TRBJ2-7, the CDR3 gives the full variable domain: DSGVTQTPKHLITATGQRVTLRCSPRSGDLSVYWYQQSLDQGLQFLIQYYNGEERAKGNILERFSAQQFPDLHSELNLSSLELGDSALYFCASSVGAPYEQYFGPGTRLTVT.